Given below is one T cell receptor beta chain in context. Other DNA sequences from this sample encode an identical CDR3 as well. TCRdb keeps only in-frame clones here, not all; method: immunoSEQ multiplex PCR. Among about 190,000 clones, 80% to 90% were seen once, and the ten largest hold 5% to 6.5%. CDR1 is MNHNS, CDR2 SASEGT, per germline. Trimming shortened V by 2 bases and J by 1 base, and 12 bases separated the two germline ends. The CDR3 spans 16 residues. This sample was taken from a study of blood T cell repertoires in COVID-19. The chain recombines TRBV6-1 with TRBJ1-5; D uncertain. This sequence was found in a woman between 65 and 79 years old with active or convalescent COVID-19. Sequencing input: peripheral blood. CDR3 sequence: CASSELGGASNQPQHF. CDR3 bases: TGTGCCAGCAGTGAATTAGGCGGTGCCAGCAATCAGCCCCAGCATTTT.